A selection of T cell receptor beta chains follows, all from one sample in a study of graft-versus-host responses after intestinal transplantation. Clones were read by immunoSEQ multiplex PCR, and TCRdb kept only the in-frame ones, dropping some. Among over 85,000 clones listed, around 93% were seen once. No antigen has been assigned to these receptors. The source was unstimulated CD4+ T cells sorted from spleen or lymph node cells, collected before transplant. The receptor source for this set is a human donor who was the organ donor for an intestinal transplant. Each CDR3 is given without its conserved first and last residue.

ASSPPGQPEKLF | TRBJ1-4 | TRBV18 | 12
ASTQPGLSYEQY | TRBJ2-7 | TRBV2 | 12
ASSRKGDTEAF | TRBJ1-1 | TRBV9 | 11
ASSSGTGNTGELF | TRBJ2-2 | TRBV7-7 | 13
ASSSTDRGTEAF | TRBJ1-1 | TRBV6-5 | 12
ASSQEASKTGELF | TRBJ2-2 | TRBV4-2 | 13
ASRQGGNTIY | TRBJ1-3 | TRBV10-3 | 10
ASSSSGVASTDTQY | TRBJ2-3 | TRBV28 | 14
ASTQGQNSNQPQH | TRBJ1-5 | TRBV5-8 | 13
ASSAGGYGYT | TRBJ1-2 | TRBV9 | 10
ASSSRGQGNYGYT | TRBJ1-2 | TRBV9 | 13
ASSLRQGGGTDTQY | TRBJ2-3 | TRBV4-2 | 14
ASSLGTGYAYEQY | TRBJ2-7 | TRBV5-6 | 13
ASRRGVSEQF | TRBJ2-1 | TRBV7-2 | 10
AAGLAGGRGETQY | TRBJ2-5 | TRBV7-2 | 13